The next 10 T cell receptor beta chains were all read from a single sample in a study of blood T cell repertoires in COVID-19 (dated by TCRdb to about 2020). Library preparation was by the immunoSEQ multiplex PCR assay. This is the immuneACCESS table as TCRdb keeps it, with only in-frame sequences that have V and J called. A part of the clones is gone; compared with another copy, unresolved V genes explain less than half, and the rest is unexplained. The sample includes over 200,000 clones, with roughly 80% observed a single time. The ten largest clones represent approximately 5.4% of the sample. The specimen sequenced was peripheral blood. These receptors were taken from a human donor in a cohort sampled during active COVID-19.

CDR3 DNA: TGTGCCAGCAGGGCGGGATCTAATGAAAAACTGTTTTTT. Translation: CASRAGSNEKLFF. The chain recombines TRBV27 with TRBJ1-4; D unresolved. This CDR3 comprises 13 residues. Trimming left V 6 bases short and J 3 bases short, with 8 bases between. Germline values: CDR1 MNHEY, CDR2 SMNVEV (reference sequence).

This rearrangement joins TRBV15 to TRBJ2-7, with 12 bases fitting TRBD1. The CDR3 contains 14 residues. The germline gives CDR1 LNHNV, CDR2 YYDKDF (reference sequence). J was trimmed by 4 bases and V by 3 bases; bases with no gene match: 1. CDR3 residues: CATSRGQGAYEQYF. In nucleotides, the CDR3 is TGTGCCACCAGCAGGGGACAGGGGGCTTACGAGCAGTACTTC.

V and J are TRBV7-3 and TRBJ1-2; 10 bases match TRBD1. This CDR3 is built from 15 residues. The germline V gene encodes CDR1 SGHTA and CDR2 FQGTGA. With 2 bases clipped from V and 4 bases from J, the junction kept 4 bases outside the gene matches. CDR3 nucleotides: TGTGCCAGCAGCTTAGGACAGGGGGGTAGCTATGGCTACACCTTC. Amino acid sequence: CASSLGQGGSYGYTF. The full variable domain, in which reference TRBV7-3 and TRBJ1-2 provide the parts outside the CDR3, is GAGVSQTPSNKVTEKGKYVELRCDPISGHTALYWYRQSLGQGPEFLIYFQGTGAADDSGLPNDRFFAVRPEGSVSTLKIQRTERGDSAVYLCASSLGQGGSYGYTFGSGTRLTVV.

The chain's CDR3 is CASSPTSGRSGANVLTF. As DNA, the CDR3 is TGTGCCAGCTCACCCACCAGCGGGAGGTCTGGGGCCAACGTCCTGACTTTC. The genes are TRBV18 and TRBJ2-6, with 9 bases aligning to TRBD2. CDR3 length: 17 amino acids. V was clipped by 3 bases and J by 1 base; unmatched bases: 4. The germline gives CDR1 KGHSH, CDR2 LQKENI. Together with reference TRBV18 and TRBJ2-6, the CDR3 gives the full variable domain: NAGVMQNPRHLVRRRGQEARLRCSPMKGHSHVYWYRQLPEEGLKFMVYLQKENIIDESGMPKERFSAEFPKEGPSILRIQQVVRGDSAAYFCASSPTSGRSGANVLTFGAGSRLTVL.

This sequence joins TRBV7-2 and TRBJ2-3, with D possibly being TRBD2 (6 bases). V gave up 1 base and J gave up 9 bases, with 17 bases separating them. The CDR3 loop spans 15 amino acids. The germline V gene encodes CDR1 SGHTA and CDR2 FQGNSA. CDR3 nucleotides: TGTGCCAGCAGCTTAGGGGGACCGGGACTCGGAACGCAGTATTTT. The encoded protein is CASSLGGPGLGTQYF.

The rearrangement uses TRBV13 and TRBJ2-7, with 8 bases identical to TRBD1. CDR3 length: 14 amino acids. V lost 6 bases and J lost 3; bases outside the gene matches: 7. Germline CDR1 is PRHDT and CDR2 is FYEKMQ (reference sequence). The CDR3 protein is CASRDSGTGYEQYF. The CDR3 nucleotides read TGTGCCAGCAGAGATTCCGGGACAGGCTACGAGCAGTACTTC.

The chain joins TRBV10-2 to TRBJ2-7, with 7 nucleotides matching TRBD2. With V trimmed by 7 bases and J by 6 bases, 6 bases remained unmatched. Germline values: CDR1 WSHSY, CDR2 SAAADI. The length of the CDR3 is 12 residues. The CDR3 is CASNDGTIEQYF. The CDR3 coding sequence is TGCGCCAGCAACGACGGGACTATCGAGCAGTACTTC.

The chain employs TRBV28 and TRBJ1-1, with 9 nucleotides matching TRBD1. This CDR3 has 16 residues. Trimming at V came to 5 bases and at J to 4 bases, leaving 11 bases not matched to a gene. Germline CDR1 MDHEN, CDR2 SYDVKM. CDR3 protein: CASSPQGQGLSTEAFF. CDR3 nucleotides: TGTGCCAGCAGTCCGCAGGGACAGGGTTTGAGCACTGAAGCTTTCTTT.

On this clone: Given a much more abundant clone one base away, this may be a read error. The V gene is TRBV5-6, the J gene TRBJ2-7; no reliable D call. The length of the CDR3 is 12 residues. Trimming removed 0 bases at V and 4 bases at J, with 5 bases between. CDR1 is SGHDT, CDR2 YYEEEE, per germline. The CDR3 bases are TGTGCCAGCAGCTTGGAGGAGTACGAGCAGTACTTC. Translated: CASSLEEYEQYF.

The rearrangement uses TRBV6-6 and TRBJ2-7, with 8 bases aligning to TRBD2. CDR3 length: 17 residues. From germline, CDR1 is MNHNY and CDR2 SVGAGI (reference sequence). V was clipped by 5 bases and J by 4 bases; unmatched bases: 16. This CDR3 is CASSRSTLSGKEYEQYF. DNA for the CDR3: TGTGCCAGCAGTCGAAGCACCCTTAGCGGGAAAGAATACGAGCAGTACTTC.